The present TCR beta chain was sequenced within a study of T-cell memory formation after mild COVID-19. Germline assignment: CDR1 DFQATT and CDR2 SNEGSKA (reference sequence). The junction had 4 bases not matched to a gene; V was cut back by 3 bases and J by 6 bases. The CDR3 is 13 residues long. MiXCR, run by TCRdb on the 5' RACE reads, gives a single entry per CDR3 protein. The data hold 540,000 or so distinct CDR3 sequences, with roughly 21% observed a single time. This clonotype has a handful of counts. Sequencing was carried out using PBMCs or a T cell subset sorted from them (not recorded which). This clonotype was obtained from an adult woman who had mild COVID-19 (a few samples of this study predate the infection). Cell type and time point are not known. V is TRBV20-1 and J is TRBJ1-5, with 8 bases that match TRBD1. The CDR3 loop is CSARAGGGQPQHF. The CDR3 nucleotides read TGCAGTGCTAGGGCAGGGGGCGGTCAGCCCCAGCATTTT.